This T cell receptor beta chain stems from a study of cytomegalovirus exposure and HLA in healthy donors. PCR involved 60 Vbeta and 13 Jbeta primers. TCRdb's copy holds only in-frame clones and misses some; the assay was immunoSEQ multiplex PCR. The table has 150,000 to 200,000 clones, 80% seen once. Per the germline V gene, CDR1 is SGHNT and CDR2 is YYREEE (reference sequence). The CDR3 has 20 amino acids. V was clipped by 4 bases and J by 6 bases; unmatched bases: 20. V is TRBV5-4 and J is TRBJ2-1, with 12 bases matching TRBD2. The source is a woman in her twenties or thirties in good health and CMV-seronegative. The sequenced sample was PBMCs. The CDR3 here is CASSPGTLAGGIGGSNEQFF. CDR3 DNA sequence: TGTGCCAGCAGCCCAGGGACTCTAGCGGGGGGGATCGGTGGGAGCAATGAGCAGTTCTTC.